These T cell receptor beta chains were read from a single sample in a study of cytomegalovirus exposure and HLA in healthy donors. Profiling relied on immunoSEQ multiplex PCR, and the TCRdb table lists in-frame clones only, not all of them. The sample has 100,000 or so clones; approximately 88% are singletons. Sequencing input: PBMCs. These receptors originate from a young man in good health and CMV-seronegative. CDR3s include the opening cysteine and the closing phenylalanine or tryptophan. The D gene is left open where the match is weak. Some rows have no size entry. The others give once, few or many, or a class for an expanded clone.

TRBD2 once TRBJ2-7 TRBV6-6 CASSYTTSGRYEQYF TGTGCCAGCAGTTACACTACTAGCGGGAGATACGAGCAGTACTTC
. . TRBJ1-1 TRBV27 CASSSPTDFNTEAFF TGTGCCAGCAGTTCCCCGACAGACTTTAACACTGAAGCTTTCTTT
TRBD2 few TRBJ2-5 TRBV7-9 CASSLGAGGPDF TGTGCCAGCAGCCTCGGGGCGGGAGGGCCCGACTTC
. . TRBJ1-5 TRBV9 CASSVAGSNQPQHF TGTGCCAGCAGCGTCGCGGGTAGCAATCAGCCCCAGCATTTT
. . TRBJ1-2 TRBV5-1 CASSPTLDSLANYGYTF TGCGCCAGCAGCCCCACACTCGACAGTTTAGCTAACTATGGCTACACCTTC
. . TRBJ2-7 TRBV2 CASSENTGFSGEQYF TGTGCCAGCAGCGAAAACACAGGGTTTAGTGGCGAGCAGTACTTC
. . TRBJ1-1 TRBV6-5 CAGLLWGDDTEAFF TGTGCCGGGCTCCTGTGGGGGGACGACACTGAAGCTTTCTTT
. . TRBJ2-4 TRBV5-6 CASSLGRGIQYF TGTGCCAGCAGCTTGGGAAGGGGCATTCAGTACTTC
. few TRBJ2-3 TRBV9 CASSSNALNTDTQYF TGTGCCAGCAGCTCTAACGCGCTTAACACAGATACGCAGTATTTT
TRBD1 . TRBJ2-1 TRBV6-5 CASGSGQGLYNEQFF TGTGCCAGCGGAAGCGGACAGGGGTTATACAATGAGCAGTTCTTC
TRBD1 once TRBJ1-5 TRBV15 CATSGKDRASNQPQHF TGTGCCACCAGCGGAAAGGACAGGGCTAGCAATCAGCCCCAGCATTTT
TRBD1 . TRBJ1-2 TRBV10-3 CAISESNFQGAKGYTF TGTGCCATCAGTGAGTCGAATTTCCAGGGGGCGAAGGGCTACACCTTC
TRBD1 . TRBJ1-6 TRBV7-9 CASSNGQGFYNSPLHF TGTGCCAGCAGCAACGGACAGGGGTTCTATAATTCACCCCTCCACTTT
TRBD2 . TRBJ2-2 TRBV28 CASSYPGLASPSTGELFF TGTGCCAGCAGTTACCCGGGACTAGCCTCCCCCTCGACCGGGGAGCTGTTTTTT
TRBD2 . TRBJ2-1 TRBV28 CASWGSGITYNEQFF TGTGCCAGCTGGGGTAGCGGGATCACCTACAATGAGCAGTTCTTC
. . TRBJ1-6 TRBV5-1 CASSSTQGPNSPLHF TGCGCCAGCAGCTCGACACAGGGCCCAAATTCACCCCTCCACTTT
TRBD2 . TRBJ2-1 TRBV19 CASRMTHSQAGANEQFF TGTGCCAGTAGGATGACGCACTCCCAAGCGGGAGCGAATGAGCAGTTCTTC
. . TRBJ1-2 TRBV28 CASLAGGKLGYTF TGTGCCAGCCTCGCGGGGGGGAAGTTGGGCTACACCTTC
TRBD1 . TRBJ2-7 TRBV5-6 CASSAPNLPGQGTYEQYF TGTGCCAGCAGCGCTCCAAACTTACCGGGACAGGGGACCTACGAGCAGTACTTC
. . TRBJ2-7 TRBV6-1 CASSEVNEQYF TGTGCCAGCAGTGAAGTCAACGAGCAGTACTTC
TRBD1 . TRBJ2-7 TRBV7-3 CASSLSLQGANEQYF TGTGCCAGCAGCTTAAGCTTACAGGGGGCCAACGAGCAGTACTTC
. . TRBJ2-1 TRBV29-1 CSVRGKSYNEQFF TGCAGCGTCAGGGGCAAGTCCTACAATGAGCAGTTCTTC
TRBD1 . TRBJ2-7 TRBV27 CASSFRDRSVSYEQYF TGTGCCAGCAGTTTCCGGGACAGGAGCGTCTCCTACGAGCAGTACTTC
TRBD1 . TRBJ1-5 TRBV29-1 CSVRGQERGNSNQPQHF TGCAGCGTTAGGGGACAGGAAAGAGGGAATAGCAATCAGCCCCAGCATTTT
. . TRBJ2-5 TRBV9 CASSPEVGTQYF TGTGCCAGCAGCCCAGAGGTTGGGACCCAGTACTTC
TRBD2 . TRBJ2-1 TRBV28 CASSLPTSGTRSDEQFF TGTGCCAGCAGTTTACCGACTAGCGGGACCCGTAGCGATGAGCAGTTCTTC
TRBD2 once TRBJ2-1 TRBV7-3 CASSPLAGGINEQFF TGTGCCAGCAGCCCGTTAGCGGGAGGTATCAATGAGCAGTTCTTC
. . TRBJ1-6 TRBV27 CASSLRESMSPLHF TGTGCCAGCAGTTTGCGGGAATCTATGTCACCCCTCCACTTT
. . TRBJ2-5 TRBV18 CASSPLQGGETQYF TGTGCCAGCTCACCACTCCAGGGTGGGGAGACCCAGTACTTC
TRBD1 . TRBJ2-1 TRBV6-5 CASSYARQGQTHEQFF TGTGCCAGCAGTTACGCCCGACAGGGGCAGACCCATGAGCAGTTCTTC
TRBD2 . TRBJ2-1 TRBV28 CASSFLLAGNEQFF TGTGCCAGCAGTTTTCTCCTAGCGGGGAATGAGCAGTTCTTC
TRBD2 . TRBJ2-5 TRBV29-1 CSVRGIGTSGETQYF TGCAGCGTTCGAGGGATCGGGACTAGCGGAGAGACCCAGTACTTC
TRBD1 . TRBJ2-3 TRBV9 CASSGDRSTDTQYF TGTGCCAGCAGCGGGGACAGAAGCACAGATACGCAGTATTTT